This TCR beta chain was sequenced for a study of blood T cell repertoires in COVID-19. Turning to the study itself: From T cells, B-cell-depleted T cells, or PBMCs came the material, which was cDNA or gDNA.

Data came from immunoSEQ multiplex PCR; TCRdb stores just in-frame clones and leaves some out. The table lists about 190,000 clones, 70% to 85% of them singletons. The study drew participants aged about 18 to 89 years from approximately 25 US areas. Participants' own reports of clinical history determined their cohort assignment. In Cohort 3, a recovered donor had either two negative PCRs, clearance, or symptom resolution. Sequencing was done on a sample of PBMCs or T cells enriched from blood (not recorded which). The sequence was obtained from a woman in her 30s who had recovered from COVID-19.

The CDR3 loop is CASSYSGGSYNEQFF. Written as DNA, the CDR3 is TGTGCCAGCAGCTATAGCGGGGGATCATACAATGAGCAGTTCTTC. V usage is TRBV5-4 and J usage is TRBJ2-1, with 9 bases matching TRBD2. CDR1 is SGHNT, CDR2 YYREEE, per germline (reference sequence). V lost 3 bases and J lost 4; bases outside the gene matches: 5. This CDR3 has 15 residues. The variable domain in full, completed from reference TRBV5-4 and TRBJ2-1, reads ETGVTQSPTHLIKTRGQQVTLRCSSQSGHNTVSWYQQALGQGPQFIFQYYREEENGRGNFPPRFSGLQFPNYSSELNVNALELDDSALYLCASSYSGGSYNEQFFGPGTRLTVL.